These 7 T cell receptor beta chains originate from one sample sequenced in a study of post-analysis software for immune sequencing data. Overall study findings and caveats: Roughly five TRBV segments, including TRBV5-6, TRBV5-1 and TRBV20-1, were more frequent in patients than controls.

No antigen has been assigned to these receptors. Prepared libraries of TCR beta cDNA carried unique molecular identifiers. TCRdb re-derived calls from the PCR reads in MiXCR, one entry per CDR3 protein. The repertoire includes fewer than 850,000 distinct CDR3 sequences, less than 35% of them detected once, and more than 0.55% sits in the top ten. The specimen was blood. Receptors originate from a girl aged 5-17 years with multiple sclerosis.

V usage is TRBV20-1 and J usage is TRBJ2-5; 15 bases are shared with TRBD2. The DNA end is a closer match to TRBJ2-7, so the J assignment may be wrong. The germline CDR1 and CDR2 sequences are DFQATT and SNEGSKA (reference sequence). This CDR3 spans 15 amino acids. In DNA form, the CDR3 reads TGCAGTGCTAGTCTCGGGACTAGCGGGAGGTTCGAGCAGTACTTC. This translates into CSASLGTSGRFEQYF.

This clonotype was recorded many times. CDR3 sequence (DNA): TGTGCCATCACTAGCCGGACGGCGGAGGGCTACACCTTC. Protein: CAITSRTAEGYTF. This chain links TRBV10-3 with TRBJ1-2; D gene unclear. The CDR3 has 13 amino acids. V was clipped by 7 bases and J by 8 bases, with 17 bases between them. Germline CDR1 reads ENHRY; CDR2 reads SYGVKD.

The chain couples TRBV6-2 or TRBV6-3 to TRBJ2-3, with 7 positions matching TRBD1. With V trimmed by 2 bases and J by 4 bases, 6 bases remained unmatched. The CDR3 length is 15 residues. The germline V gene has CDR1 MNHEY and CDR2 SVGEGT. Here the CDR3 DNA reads TGTGCCAGCAGTTACAGGACAGGTCATTCAGATACGCAGTATTTT. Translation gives CASSYRTGHSDTQYF.

The CDR3 bases are TGCAGTGCTAGGGGCGGACTAACCAGCGGGGAGCTGTTTTTT. It specifies CSARGGLTSGELFF. The chain is built from TRBV20-1 and TRBJ2-2; a weak D match, TRBD2 (6 bases). The CDR3 runs 14 residues. The ends were cut back, 3 bases at V and 7 bases at J, with 15 bases in the middle. Germline loops: CDR1 DFQATT, CDR2 SNEGSKA (reference sequence).

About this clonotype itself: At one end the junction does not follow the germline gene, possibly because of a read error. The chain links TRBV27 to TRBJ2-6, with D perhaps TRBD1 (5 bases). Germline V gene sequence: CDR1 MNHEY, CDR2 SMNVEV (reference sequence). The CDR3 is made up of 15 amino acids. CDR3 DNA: TGTGCCAGCAGTTTATACAGGCCTGGGGCCAGCGTCCTGACTTTC. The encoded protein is CASSLYRPGASVLTF. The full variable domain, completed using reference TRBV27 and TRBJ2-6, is EAQVTQNPRYLITVTGKKLTVTCSQNMNHEYMSWYRQDPGLGLRQIYYSMNVEVTDKGDVPEGYKVSRKEKRNFPLILESPSPNQTSLYFCASSLYRPGASVLTFGAGSRLTVL.

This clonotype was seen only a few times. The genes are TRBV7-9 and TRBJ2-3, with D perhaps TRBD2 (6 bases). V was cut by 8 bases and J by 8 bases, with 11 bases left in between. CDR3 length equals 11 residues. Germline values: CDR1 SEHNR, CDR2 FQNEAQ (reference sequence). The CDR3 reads CASGTSSTQYF. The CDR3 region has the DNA TGTGCCAGCGGAACTAGCAGTACGCAGTATTTT. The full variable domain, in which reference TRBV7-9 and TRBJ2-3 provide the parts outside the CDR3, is DTGVSQNPRHKITKRGQNVTFRCDPISEHNRLYWYRQTLGQGPEFLTYFQNEAQLEKSRLLSDRFSAERPKGSFSTLEIQRTEQGDSAMYLCASGTSSTQYFGPGTRLTVL.

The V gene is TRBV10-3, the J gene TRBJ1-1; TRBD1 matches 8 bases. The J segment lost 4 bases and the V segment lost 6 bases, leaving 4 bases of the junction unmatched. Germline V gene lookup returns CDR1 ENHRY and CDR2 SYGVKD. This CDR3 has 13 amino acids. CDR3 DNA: TGTGCCATCAGGGACAGGGTGTCCACTGAAGCTTTCTTT. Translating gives CAIRDRVSTEAFF.